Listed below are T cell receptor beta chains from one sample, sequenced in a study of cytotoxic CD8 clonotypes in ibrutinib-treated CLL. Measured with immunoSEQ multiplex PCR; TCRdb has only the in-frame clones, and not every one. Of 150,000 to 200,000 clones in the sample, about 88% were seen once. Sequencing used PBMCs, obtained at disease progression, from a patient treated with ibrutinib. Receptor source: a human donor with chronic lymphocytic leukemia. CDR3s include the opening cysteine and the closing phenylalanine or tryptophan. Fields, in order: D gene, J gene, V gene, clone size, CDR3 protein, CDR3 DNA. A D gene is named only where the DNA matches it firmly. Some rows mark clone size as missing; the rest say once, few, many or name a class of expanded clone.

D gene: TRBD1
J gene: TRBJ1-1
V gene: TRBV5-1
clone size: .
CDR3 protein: CASSSRGQGNEAFF
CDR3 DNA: TGCGCCAGCAGCTCGAGAGGACAGGGGAATGAAGCTTTCTTT

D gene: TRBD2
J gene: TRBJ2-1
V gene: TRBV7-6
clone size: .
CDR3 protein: CASSLGTSGGRGRYNEQFF
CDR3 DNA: TGTGCCAGCAGCTTAGGGACTAGCGGGGGACGGGGGCGGTACAATGAGCAGTTCTTC

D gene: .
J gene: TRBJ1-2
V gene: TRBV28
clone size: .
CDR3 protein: CASSLELPVYGYTF
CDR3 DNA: TGTGCCAGCAGTTTGGAACTGCCGGTCTATGGCTACACCTTC

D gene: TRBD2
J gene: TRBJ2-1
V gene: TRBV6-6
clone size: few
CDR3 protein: CASSYGTSGSNEQFF
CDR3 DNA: TGTGCCAGCAGTTACGGGACTAGCGGGAGTAATGAGCAGTTCTTC

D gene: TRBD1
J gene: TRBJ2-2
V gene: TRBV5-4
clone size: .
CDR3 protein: CASSLGQGFTGELFF
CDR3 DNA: TGTGCCAGCAGCTTGGGACAGGGTTTCACCGGGGAGCTGTTTTTT

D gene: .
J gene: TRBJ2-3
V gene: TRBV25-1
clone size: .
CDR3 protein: CASSDHRRAGAADTQYF
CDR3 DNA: TGTGCCAGCAGTGACCACCGGAGAGCAGGGGCAGCGGATACGCAGTATTTT

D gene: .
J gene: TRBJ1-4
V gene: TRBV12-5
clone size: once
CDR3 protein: CASGLIRRGVYVRDEKLFF
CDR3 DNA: TGTGCTAGTGGTTTGATCCGGAGGGGGGTTTACGTCCGGGACGAAAAACTGTTTTTT

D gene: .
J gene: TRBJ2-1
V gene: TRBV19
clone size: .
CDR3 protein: CASSIVLPGNGQFF
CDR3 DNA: TGTGCCAGTAGTATAGTACTACCCGGGAATGGGCAGTTCTTC

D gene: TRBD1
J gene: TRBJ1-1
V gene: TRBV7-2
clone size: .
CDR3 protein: CASTTPGQGNTEAFF
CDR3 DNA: TGTGCCAGCACCACGCCGGGACAGGGGAACACTGAAGCTTTCTTT

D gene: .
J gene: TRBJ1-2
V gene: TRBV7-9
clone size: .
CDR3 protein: CASSLADRTNYGYTF
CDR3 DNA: TGTGCCAGCAGCTTAGCGGACAGAACTAACTATGGCTACACCTTC

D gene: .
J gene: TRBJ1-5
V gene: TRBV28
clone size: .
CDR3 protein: CASSLIGNQPQHF
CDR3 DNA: TGTGCCAGCAGTTTAATTGGGAATCAGCCCCAGCATTTT

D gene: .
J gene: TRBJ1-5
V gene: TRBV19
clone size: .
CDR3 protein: CASSRSDLSNQPQHF
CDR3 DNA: TGTGCCAGTAGTCGGTCAGACCTAAGCAATCAGCCCCAGCATTTT

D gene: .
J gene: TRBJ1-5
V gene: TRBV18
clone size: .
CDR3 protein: CASSRTADSNQPQHF
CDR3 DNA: TGTGCCAGCTCAAGGACAGCTGATAGCAATCAGCCCCAGCATTTT

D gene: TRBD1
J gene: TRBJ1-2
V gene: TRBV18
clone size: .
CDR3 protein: CASSRTRDRVLFGGYTF
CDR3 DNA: TGTGCCAGCTCGAGGACAAGGGACAGGGTATTGTTCGGTGGCTACACCTTC

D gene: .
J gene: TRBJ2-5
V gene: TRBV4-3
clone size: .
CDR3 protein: CASSQDEETQYF
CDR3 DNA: TGCGCCAGCAGCCAAGATGAAGAGACCCAGTACTTC

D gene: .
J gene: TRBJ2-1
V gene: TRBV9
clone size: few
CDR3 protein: CASSVVESRRTVYNEQFF
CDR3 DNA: TGTGCCAGCAGCGTAGTTGAATCAAGACGGACGGTCTACAATGAGCAGTTCTTC

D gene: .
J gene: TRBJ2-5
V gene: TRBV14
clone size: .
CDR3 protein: CASSPRGQETQYF
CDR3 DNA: TGTGCCAGCAGCCCCCGGGGCCAAGAGACCCAGTACTTC

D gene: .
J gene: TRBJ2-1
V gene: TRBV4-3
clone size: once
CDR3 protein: CASSQVDSSYNEQFF
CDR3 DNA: TGCGCCAGCAGCCAAGTGGATAGCTCCTACAATGAGCAGTTCTTC

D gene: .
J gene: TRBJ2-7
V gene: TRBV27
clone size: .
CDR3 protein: CASSFVGRTYEQYF
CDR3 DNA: TGTGCCAGCAGTTTCGTAGGGCGCACCTACGAGCAGTACTTC

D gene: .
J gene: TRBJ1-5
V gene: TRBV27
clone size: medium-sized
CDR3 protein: CASSPRNNQPQHF
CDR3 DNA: TGTGCCAGCAGTCCACGGAACAATCAGCCCCAGCATTTT

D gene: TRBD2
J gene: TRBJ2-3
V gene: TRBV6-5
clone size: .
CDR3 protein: CASSRSGRGTDTQYF
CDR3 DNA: TGTGCCAGCAGTAGGTCAGGGAGGGGAACAGATACGCAGTATTTT